A selection of T cell receptor beta chains follows, all from one sample in a study of OX40 agonist ivuxolimab in advanced cancers. TCRdb's table, derived via immunoSEQ multiplex PCR, lists solely in-frame clones and lacks some. The sample lists some 72,000 clones, roughly nine tenths seen once, with 2.5% to 3% in the top ten. The specimen comprised CD4+ or CD8+ T cells sorted from blood, sampled in a trial of the OX40 agonist ivuxolimab. The receptors stem from an adult with an advanced solid tumor such as melanoma, head and neck, liver or kidney cancer. Each CDR3 is given with its conserved first and last residue. Each record gives: V gene, J gene, clone size, D gene, CDR3 DNA, CDR3 protein. A D gene is named only where the DNA matches it firmly. Where a row states a size, it is once, few, many or the class of an expanded clone; other rows omit it.

TRBV5-6	TRBJ1-2	.	.	TGTGCCAGCAGCAACGCCGGGACGGGGAAGAGCTACACCTTC	CASSNAGTGKSYTF
TRBV19	TRBJ1-2	.	.	TGTGCCAGTAGGTTGGGAGTTACTTATGGCTACACCTTC	CASRLGVTYGYTF
TRBV15	TRBJ2-1	once	TRBD2	TGTGCCACCAGCACCTATGGCGGGGGGGCCCGGGTTGAGCAGTTCTTC	CATSTYGGGARVEQFF
TRBV18	TRBJ1-2	few	.	TGTGCCAGCTCACCGTTGGACAGTTCCTATGGCTACACCTTC	CASSPLDSSYGYTF
TRBV5-4	TRBJ2-1	.	TRBD1	TGTGCCAGCAGCTCAGAGGGGGCGTCCTACAATGAGCAGTTCTTC	CASSSEGASYNEQFF
TRBV11-2	TRBJ2-3	.	.	TGTGCCAGCAGCTTGGACCTCACAGATACGCAGTATTTT	CASSLDLTDTQYF
TRBV10-1	TRBJ2-6	.	.	TGCGCCAGCAGTGACGGGGTCTCTGGGGCCAACGTCCTGACTTTC	CASSDGVSGANVLTF
TRBV5-8	TRBJ1-1	once	.	TGTGCCAGCAGCTGGTGGGCCCAGCCGAACACTGAAGCTTTCTTT	CASSWWAQPNTEAFF
TRBV4-1	TRBJ2-3	.	TRBD2	TGCGCCAGCAGCCAAACGGGAGGGCGGACAGATACGCAGTATTTT	CASSQTGGRTDTQYF
TRBV4-1	TRBJ1-2	.	TRBD1	TGCGCCAGCAGCCAAGGTCGAGGACAGGGGTTTAACCCATATGGCTACACCTTC	CASSQGRGQGFNPYGYTF
TRBV5-4	TRBJ2-2	.	.	TGTGCCAGCAGCGCCCCGGGACTTAACACCGGGGAGCTGTTTTTT	CASSAPGLNTGELFF
TRBV2	TRBJ1-6	.	TRBD1	TGTGCCAGCAGTGGGGACAGCCCCTCACCCCTCCACTTT	CASSGDSPSPLHF
TRBV18	TRBJ1-1	.	.	TGTGCCAGCTCACCCCCCGGGGTTTACAACACTGAAGCTTTCTTT	CASSPPGVYNTEAFF
TRBV11-2	TRBJ2-7	.	.	TGTGCCAGCAGCTTGTCCCCAGGGAACGAGCAGTACTTC	CASSLSPGNEQYF
TRBV21-1	TRBJ2-5	.	.	TGTGCCAGCAGCAAGTCCCTAGCGGGGGAAGAGACCCAGTACTTC	CASSKSLAGEETQYF
TRBV25-1	TRBJ2-3	.	TRBD2	TGTGCCAGCAGTAAACTAGCGGGAGTGCAAGATACGCAGTATTTT	CASSKLAGVQDTQYF
TRBV20-1	TRBJ2-3	.	.	TGCAGTGCCGCCCTAGTAAATACGCAGTATTTT	CSAALVNTQYF
TRBV7-9	TRBJ1-1	.	.	TGTGCCAGCAGCTTAATCCAGGGAAGTGAAGCTTTCTTT	CASSLIQGSEAFF
TRBV6-1	TRBJ1-2	.	.	TGTGCCAGCAGTGCCGTTAACTATGGCTACACCTTC	CASSAVNYGYTF
TRBV11-2	TRBJ2-3	.	.	TGTGCCAGCAGCTTAGTCCATGGGATAGATACGCAGTATTTT	CASSLVHGIDTQYF
TRBV7-9	TRBJ2-7	.	.	TGTGCCAGCAGCCCAAGCCCTTACGAGCAGTACTTC	CASSPSPYEQYF
TRBV5-6	TRBJ2-3	.	TRBD2	TGTGCCACCGCGGGGGGGCCGGGGACAGATACGCAGTATTTT	CATAGGPGTDTQYF
TRBV6-5	TRBJ1-3	.	.	TGTGCCAGCAGTTACTCCGGGGTTGGGCACACCATATATTTT	CASSYSGVGHTIYF
TRBV11-1	TRBJ2-5	.	.	TGTGCCAGCAGCTCTCGGGGACACACGAAGGGGACCCAGTACTTC	CASSSRGHTKGTQYF
TRBV29-1	TRBJ2-1	.	.	TGCAGCGTCGCAATTGATGAGCAGTTCTTC	CSVAIDEQFF
TRBV29-1	TRBJ1-5	.	.	TGCAGCGTTACCACCGGGACAACCAATCAGCCCCAGCATTTT	CSVTTGTTNQPQHF
TRBV30	TRBJ1-5	.	TRBD1	TGTGCCTGGAGTGCTACTGACAGGGGTCAGCCCCAGCATTTT	CAWSATDRGQPQHF